One sample yielded the 11 T cell receptor beta chains listed below, sequenced in a study of breast tumors, draining lymph nodes, adjacent tissues. Samples came from axillary lymph nodes draining the breast cancer. MiXCR was run by TCRdb on the multiplex PCR reads, yielding one entry per CDR3 protein. Of 150,000 or so distinct CDR3 sequences listed, approximately 30% are singletons. The sequenced material came from axillary lymph node tissue. All receptors come from a female donor with breast cancer. Some clones in this sample may be carry-over from other donors' samples.

This clonotype was detected many times. The chain links TRBV6-5 to TRBJ2-7; D gene uncertain. CDR1 is MNHEY, CDR2 SVGAGI, per germline. This CDR3 has 15 amino acids. Trimming took 2 bases from V and 0 from J, leaving 11 bases between them. The CDR3 region is CASSYRLDDSYEQYF. CDR3 coding DNA: TGTGCCAGCAGTTACCGTTTGGATGACTCCTACGAGCAGTACTTC.

V gene TRBV9 combines with J gene TRBJ1-2; no firm D call. The germline gives CDR1 SGDLS, CDR2 YYNGEE. The CDR3 loop spans 14 amino acids. V dropped 0 bases and J dropped 8 bases, with 14 bases sitting between them. The CDR3 coding sequence is TGTGCCAGCAGCGTAGATATGGGGATGGTCGGCTACACCTTC. Its protein is CASSVDMGMVGYTF.

This clonotype has only a few counts. The chain is built from TRBV7-9 and TRBJ1-1; D unclear. The length of the CDR3 is 14 residues. From germline, CDR1 is SEHNR and CDR2 FQNEAQ (reference sequence). Deletions cut 5 bases from V and 1 base from J, with 11 bases between. The chain's CDR3 is CASSAQRRNTEAFF. DNA for the CDR3: TGTGCCAGCAGCGCGCAGCGCCGGAACACTGAAGCTTTCTTT.

Note on this clonotype: This sequence may be a read error, since a much larger clone differs from it by one base. J is TRBJ1-5 and V is TRBV20-1; the D gene is possibly TRBD1 (6 bases). Germline assignment: CDR1 DFQATT and CDR2 SNEGSKA (reference sequence). V was clipped by 1 base and J by 6 bases, with 16 bases between them. The CDR3 is 15 residues long. The CDR3 nucleotides read TGCAGTGCTAGAGGACGGACAGAGAGGGCTCAGCCCCAGCATTTT. This translates into CSARGRTERAQPQHF.

This clonotype appeared once. The chain's CDR3 is CATSSGGAGGSDTQYF. The CDR3 DNA sequence: TGTGCCACCAGCAGTGGTGGAGCGGGGGGGTCAGATACGCAGTATTTT. The rearrangement joins TRBV15 to TRBJ2-3, with TRBD2 matching 10 bases. V lost 3 bases and J lost 4; bases outside the gene matches: 7. Per the germline V gene, CDR1 is LNHNV and CDR2 is YYDKDF (reference sequence). The CDR3 covers 16 residues.

This chain links TRBV5-5 with TRBJ2-2; the match to TRBD2 covers 14 bases. J was trimmed by 7 bases and V by 4 bases; bases with no gene match: 6. Per germline, CDR1 SGHKS and CDR2 YYEKEE (reference sequence). The CDR3 is made up of 16 amino acids. CDR3: CASSRGLAGELGELFF. The CDR3 DNA reads TGTGCCAGCAGCAGGGGACTAGCGGGGGAGCTCGGGGAGCTGTTTTTT.

This clonotype was counted ten times or more. The chain couples TRBV12-5 to TRBJ2-3; the D is unclear. The CDR3 is 13 amino acids. V lost 1 base and J 6 bases, leaving 8 bases between the germline ends. Germline V gene sequence: CDR1 LGHNT, CDR2 FRNRAP. The CDR3 loop is CASGLGGRDTQYF. The CDR3 DNA sequence: TGTGCTAGTGGTTTGGGAGGCAGGGATACGCAGTATTTT.

This clonotype was seen repeatedly, ten times or more. J is TRBJ2-7 and V is TRBV5-5, with 10 bases identical to TRBD1. The V gene end was trimmed by 0 bases and the J gene end by 7 bases; junction bases not matched to a gene: 7. The CDR3 contains 15 residues. The germline V gene encodes CDR1 SGHKS and CDR2 YYEKEE (reference sequence). In nucleotides, the CDR3 is TGTGCCAGCAGCTTGGCGGGGACAGGGGTACGAGAGCAGTACTTC. This encodes CASSLAGTGVREQYF.

This clonotype was seen ten or more times. V usage is TRBV12-3 or TRBV12-4 and J usage is TRBJ1-2, with D possibly matching TRBD1 (6 bases). There are 13 residues in the CDR3. Trimming removed 5 bases from V and 3 bases from J, with 10 bases in between. In DNA form, the CDR3 reads TGTGCCAGCAGTGTAACAGGGTACTATGGCTACACCTTC. Translating gives CASSVTGYYGYTF.

Worth noting for this clonotype: Being one base from a much bigger clone, this may be a read error. The V and J genes are TRBV28 and TRBJ2-3, with D hard to call. The CDR3 is made up of 14 amino acids. CDR1 and CDR2 from the germline V gene are MDHEN and SYDVKM. CDR3 sequence reads: CASSLGIRADTQCF. DNA of the CDR3: TGTGCCAGCAGTTTAGGGATTAGGGCAGATACGCAGTGTTTT.

This clonotype has ten or more counts. The V gene is TRBV9, the J gene TRBJ2-3; possible D gene TRBD2, 6 bases. The germline V and J ends were trimmed by 4 bases and 0 bases, with 12 bases remaining between them. The CDR3 covers 15 residues. The germline V gene encodes CDR1 SGDLS and CDR2 YYNGEE. CDR3 amino acids: CASSPYGGSTDTQYF. CDR3 nucleotide sequence: TGTGCCAGCAGCCCGTACGGGGGAAGCACAGATACGCAGTATTTT.